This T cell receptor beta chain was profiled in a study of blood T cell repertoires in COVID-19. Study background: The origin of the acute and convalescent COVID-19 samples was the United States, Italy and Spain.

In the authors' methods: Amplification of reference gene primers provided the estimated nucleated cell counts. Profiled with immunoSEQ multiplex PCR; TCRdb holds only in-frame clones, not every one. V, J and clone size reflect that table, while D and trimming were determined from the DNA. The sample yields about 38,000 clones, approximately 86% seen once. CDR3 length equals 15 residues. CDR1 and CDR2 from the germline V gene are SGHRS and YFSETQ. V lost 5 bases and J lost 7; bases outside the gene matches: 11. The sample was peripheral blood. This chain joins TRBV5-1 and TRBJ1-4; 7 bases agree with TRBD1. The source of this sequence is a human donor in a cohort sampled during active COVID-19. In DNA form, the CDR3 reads TGCGCCAGCAGAACCAACAGGGGTGGGGGTGAAAAACTGTTTTTT. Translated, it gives CASRTNRGGGEKLFF.